Included here is one T cell receptor (beta chain) sequence, with context. The data stem from a study of blood T cell repertoires in COVID-19. Overall study: COVID-19 samples, acute and convalescent, were from the United States, Italy and Spain. In each case, the material was cDNA or gDNA derived from T cells, B-cell-depleted T cells, or PBMCs.

With 3 bases removed from V and 1 base from J, the gap between germline ends came to 13 bases. Germline lookup yields CDR1 MDHEN and CDR2 SYDVKM. The CDR3 covers 16 residues. How the authors handled the data: Estimates of nucleated cell counts were drawn from the amplification of reference gene primers. The repertoire was sequenced with immunoSEQ multiplex PCR; TCRdb's copy has only in-frame clones and lacks some. V and J calls and clone size are copied from that table; D and trimming were computed from the DNA. The sample yields about 490,000 clones, roughly 88% seen once. This receptor was obtained from a human donor in a cohort sampled during active COVID-19. The V gene is TRBV28, the J gene TRBJ1-3, with D possibly TRBD1 on 6 matching bases. What was sequenced was peripheral blood. In DNA form, the CDR3 reads TGTGCCAGCAGTTTGCATGGACAGTCATCTGGAAACACCATATATTTT. This translates into CASSLHGQSSGNTIYF.